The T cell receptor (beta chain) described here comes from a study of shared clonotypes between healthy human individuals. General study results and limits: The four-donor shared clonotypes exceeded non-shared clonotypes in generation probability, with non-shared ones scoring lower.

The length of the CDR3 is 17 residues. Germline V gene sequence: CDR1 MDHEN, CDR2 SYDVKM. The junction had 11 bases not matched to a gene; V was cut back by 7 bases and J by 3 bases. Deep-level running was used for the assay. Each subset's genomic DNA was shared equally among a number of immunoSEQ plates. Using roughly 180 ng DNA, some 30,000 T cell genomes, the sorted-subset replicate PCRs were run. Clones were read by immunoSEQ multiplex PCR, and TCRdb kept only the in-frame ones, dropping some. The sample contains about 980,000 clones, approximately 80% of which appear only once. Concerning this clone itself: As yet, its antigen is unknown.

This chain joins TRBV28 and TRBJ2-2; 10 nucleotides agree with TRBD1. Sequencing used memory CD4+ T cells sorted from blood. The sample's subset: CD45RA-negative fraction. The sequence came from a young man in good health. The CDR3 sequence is CASIETGGWRDTGELFF. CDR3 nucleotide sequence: TGTGCCAGCATCGAGACAGGGGGCTGGAGGGACACCGGGGAGCTGTTTTTT.